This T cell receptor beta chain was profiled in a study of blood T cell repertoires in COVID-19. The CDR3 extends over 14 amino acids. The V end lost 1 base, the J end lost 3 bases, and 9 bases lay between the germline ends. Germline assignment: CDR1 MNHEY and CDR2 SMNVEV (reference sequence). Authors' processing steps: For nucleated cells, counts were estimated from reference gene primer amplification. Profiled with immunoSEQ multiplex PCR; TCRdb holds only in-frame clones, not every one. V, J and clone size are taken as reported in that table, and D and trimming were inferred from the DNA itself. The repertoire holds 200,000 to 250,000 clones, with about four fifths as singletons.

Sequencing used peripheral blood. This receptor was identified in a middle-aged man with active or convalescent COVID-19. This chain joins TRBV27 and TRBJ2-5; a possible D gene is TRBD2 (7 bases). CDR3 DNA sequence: TGTGCCAGCAGTTTATGGGGGGGCGAAGAGACCCAGTACTTC. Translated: CASSLWGGEETQYF.